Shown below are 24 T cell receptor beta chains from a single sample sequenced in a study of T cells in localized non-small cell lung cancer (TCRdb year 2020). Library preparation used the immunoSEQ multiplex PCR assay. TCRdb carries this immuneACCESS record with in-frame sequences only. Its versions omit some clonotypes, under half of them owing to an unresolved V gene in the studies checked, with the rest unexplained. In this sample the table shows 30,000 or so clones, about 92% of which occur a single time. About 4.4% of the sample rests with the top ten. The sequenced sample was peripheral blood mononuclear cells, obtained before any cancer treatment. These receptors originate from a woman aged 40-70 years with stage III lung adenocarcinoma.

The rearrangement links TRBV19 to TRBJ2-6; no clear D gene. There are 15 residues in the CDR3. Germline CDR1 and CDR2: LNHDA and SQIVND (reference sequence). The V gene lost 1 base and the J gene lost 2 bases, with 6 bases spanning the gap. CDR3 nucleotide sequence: TGTGCCAGTAGTATAGGAGGCCCTGGGGCCAACGTCCTGACTTTC. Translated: CASSIGGPGANVLTF.

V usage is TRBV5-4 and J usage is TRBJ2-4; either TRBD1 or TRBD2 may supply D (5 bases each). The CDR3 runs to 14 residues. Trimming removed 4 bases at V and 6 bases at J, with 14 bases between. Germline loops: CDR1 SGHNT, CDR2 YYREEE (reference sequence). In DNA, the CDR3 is TGTGCCAGCAGCCCCCCCGGGACGTCAAACATTCAGTACTTC. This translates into CASSPPGTSNIQYF. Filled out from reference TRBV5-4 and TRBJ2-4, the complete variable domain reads ETGVTQSPTHLIKTRGQQVTLRCSSQSGHNTVSWYQQALGQGPQFIFQYYREEENGRGNFPPRFSGLQFPNYSSELNVNALELDDSALYLCASSPPGTSNIQYFGAGTRLSVL.

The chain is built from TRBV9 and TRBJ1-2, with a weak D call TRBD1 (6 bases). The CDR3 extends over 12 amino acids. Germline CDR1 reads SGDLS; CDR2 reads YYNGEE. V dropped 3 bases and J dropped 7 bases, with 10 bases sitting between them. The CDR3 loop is CASSAGQSGYTF. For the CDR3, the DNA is TGTGCCAGCAGCGCAGGACAGTCTGGCTACACCTTC. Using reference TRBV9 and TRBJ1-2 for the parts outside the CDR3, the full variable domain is DSGVTQTPKHLITATGQRVTLRCSPRSGDLSVYWYQQSLDQGLQFLIQYYNGEERAKGNILERFSAQQFPDLHSELNLSSLELGDSALYFCASSAGQSGYTFGSGTRLTVV.

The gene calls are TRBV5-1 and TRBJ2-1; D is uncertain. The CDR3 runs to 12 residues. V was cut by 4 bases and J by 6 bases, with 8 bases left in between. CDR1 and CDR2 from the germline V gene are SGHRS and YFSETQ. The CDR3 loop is CASSQERNEQFF. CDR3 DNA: TGCGCCAGCAGCCAAGAGCGCAATGAGCAGTTCTTC.

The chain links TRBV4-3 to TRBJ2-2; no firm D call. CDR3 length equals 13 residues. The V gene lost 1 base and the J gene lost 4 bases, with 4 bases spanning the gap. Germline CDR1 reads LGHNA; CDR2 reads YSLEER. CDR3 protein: CASSQGFTGELFF. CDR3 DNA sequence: TGCGCCAGCAGCCAAGGCTTCACCGGGGAGCTGTTTTTT.

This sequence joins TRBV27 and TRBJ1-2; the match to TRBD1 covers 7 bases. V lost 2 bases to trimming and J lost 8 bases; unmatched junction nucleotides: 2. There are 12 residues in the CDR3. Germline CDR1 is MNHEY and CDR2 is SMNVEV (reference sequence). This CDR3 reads CASSLPGQGYTF. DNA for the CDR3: TGTGCCAGCAGTTTACCGGGACAGGGCTACACCTTC.

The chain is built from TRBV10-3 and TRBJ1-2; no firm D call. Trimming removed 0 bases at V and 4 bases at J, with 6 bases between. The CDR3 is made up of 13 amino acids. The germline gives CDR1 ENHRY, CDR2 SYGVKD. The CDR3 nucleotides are TGTGCCATCAGTGAGTCGTCAGTCTATGGCTACACCTTC. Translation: CAISESSVYGYTF.

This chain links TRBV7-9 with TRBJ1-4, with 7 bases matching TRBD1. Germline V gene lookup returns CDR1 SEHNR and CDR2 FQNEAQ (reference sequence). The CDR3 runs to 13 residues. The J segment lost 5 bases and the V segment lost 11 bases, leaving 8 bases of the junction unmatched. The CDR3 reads CAVQGSANEKLFF. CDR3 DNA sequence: TGTGCCGTACAGGGGTCGGCGAATGAAAAACTGTTTTTT.

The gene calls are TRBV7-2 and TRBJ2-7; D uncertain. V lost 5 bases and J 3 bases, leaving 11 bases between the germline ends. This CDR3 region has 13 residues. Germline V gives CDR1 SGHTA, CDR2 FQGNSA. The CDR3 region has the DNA TGTGCCAGCAGCCCCGACCCGGGCTACGAGCAGTACTTC. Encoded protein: CASSPDPGYEQYF.

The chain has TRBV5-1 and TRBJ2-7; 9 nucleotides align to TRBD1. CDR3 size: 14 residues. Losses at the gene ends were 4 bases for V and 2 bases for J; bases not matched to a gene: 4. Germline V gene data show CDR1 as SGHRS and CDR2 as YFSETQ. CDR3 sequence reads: CASSRTGDAYEQYF. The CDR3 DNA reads TGCGCCAGCAGCCGGACAGGGGACGCCTACGAGCAGTACTTC.

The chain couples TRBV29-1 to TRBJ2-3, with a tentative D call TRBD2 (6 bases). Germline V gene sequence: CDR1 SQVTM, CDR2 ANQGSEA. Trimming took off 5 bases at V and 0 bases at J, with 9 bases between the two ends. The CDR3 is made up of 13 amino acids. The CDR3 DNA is TGCAGCGTTTCTAGCGCTAGCACAGATACGCAGTATTTT. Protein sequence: CSVSSASTDTQYF.

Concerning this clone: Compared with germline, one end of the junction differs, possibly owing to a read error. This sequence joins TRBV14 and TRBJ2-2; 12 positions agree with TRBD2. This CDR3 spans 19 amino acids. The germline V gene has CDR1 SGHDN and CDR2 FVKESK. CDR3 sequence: CASSQERGGLAGNTGEPFF. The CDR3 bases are TGTGCCAGCAGCCAAGAACGGGGCGGACTAGCGGGAAACACCGGGGAGCCGTTTTTT.

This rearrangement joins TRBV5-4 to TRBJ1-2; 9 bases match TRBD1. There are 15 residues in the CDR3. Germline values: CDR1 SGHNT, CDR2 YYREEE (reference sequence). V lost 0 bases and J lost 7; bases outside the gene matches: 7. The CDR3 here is CASSLANRGRSGYTF. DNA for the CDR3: TGTGCCAGCAGCTTGGCCAACAGGGGGCGTAGTGGCTACACCTTC.

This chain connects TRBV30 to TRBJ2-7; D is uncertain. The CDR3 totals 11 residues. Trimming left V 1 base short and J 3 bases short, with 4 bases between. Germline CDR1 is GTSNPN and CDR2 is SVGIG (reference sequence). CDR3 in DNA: TGTGCCTGGAGTGACTACTACGAGCAGTACTTC. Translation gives CAWSDYYEQYF.

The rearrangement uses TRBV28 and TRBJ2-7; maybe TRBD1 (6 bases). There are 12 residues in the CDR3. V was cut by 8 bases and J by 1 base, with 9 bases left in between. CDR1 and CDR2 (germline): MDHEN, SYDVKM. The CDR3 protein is CASLQGSYEQYF. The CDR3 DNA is TGTGCCAGCTTACAGGGATCCTACGAGCAGTACTTC.

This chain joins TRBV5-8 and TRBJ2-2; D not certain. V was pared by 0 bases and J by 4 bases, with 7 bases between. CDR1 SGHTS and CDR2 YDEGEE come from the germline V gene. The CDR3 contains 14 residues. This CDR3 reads CASSLAESTGELFF. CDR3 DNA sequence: TGTGCCAGCAGCTTGGCGGAGTCCACCGGGGAGCTGTTTTTT. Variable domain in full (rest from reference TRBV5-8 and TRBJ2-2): EAGVTQSPTHLIKTRGQQATLRCSPISGHTSVYWYQQALGLGLQFLLWYDEGEERNRGNFPPRFSGRQFPNYSSELNVNALELEDSALYLCASSLAESTGELFFGEGSRLTVL.

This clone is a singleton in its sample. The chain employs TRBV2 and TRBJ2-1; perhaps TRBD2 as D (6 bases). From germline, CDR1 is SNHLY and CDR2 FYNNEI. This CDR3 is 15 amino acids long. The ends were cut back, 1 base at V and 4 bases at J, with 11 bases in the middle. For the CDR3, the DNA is TGTGCCAGCAGTGAAGGGGGAGGCCGATACAATGAGCAGTTCTTC. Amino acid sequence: CASSEGGGRYNEQFF.

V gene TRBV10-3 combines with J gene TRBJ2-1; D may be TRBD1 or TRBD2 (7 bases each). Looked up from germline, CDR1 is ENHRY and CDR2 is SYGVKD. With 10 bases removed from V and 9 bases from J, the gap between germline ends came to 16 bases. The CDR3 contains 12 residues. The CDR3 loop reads CATGLGDSEQFF. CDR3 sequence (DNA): TGTGCCACCGGACTAGGGGACAGTGAGCAGTTCTTC.

CDR3 sequence (DNA): TGTGCCACCAGCGCGAGGGGGGGAACCTACAATGAGCAGTTCTTC. Its translation: CATSARGGTYNEQFF. This chain uses TRBV15 with TRBJ2-1, with D tentatively TRBD2 (7 bases). The CDR3 runs 15 residues. V was cut by 5 bases and J by 2 bases, with 13 bases left in between. CDR1 is LNHNV and CDR2 is YYDKDF in the germline V gene (reference sequence).

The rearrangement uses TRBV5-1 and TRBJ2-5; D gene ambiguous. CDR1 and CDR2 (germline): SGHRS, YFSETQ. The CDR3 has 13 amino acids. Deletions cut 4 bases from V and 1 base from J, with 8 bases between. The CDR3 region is CASSLAVQETQYF. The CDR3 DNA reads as TGCGCCAGCAGCCTCGCGGTCCAAGAGACCCAGTACTTC.

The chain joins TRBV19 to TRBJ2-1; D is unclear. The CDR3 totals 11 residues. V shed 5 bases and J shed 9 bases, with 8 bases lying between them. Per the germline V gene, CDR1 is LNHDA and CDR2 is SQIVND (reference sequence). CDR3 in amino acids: CASSAVSEQFF. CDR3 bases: TGTGCCAGTAGTGCAGTTAGTGAGCAGTTCTTC.

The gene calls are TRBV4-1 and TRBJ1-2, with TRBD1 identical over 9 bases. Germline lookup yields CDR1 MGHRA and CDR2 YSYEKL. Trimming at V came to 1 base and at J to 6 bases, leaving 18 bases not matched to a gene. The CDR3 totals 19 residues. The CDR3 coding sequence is TGCGCCAGCAGCCAAGTTAACAAGGCTTGGGAACAGGGGGCGAATGGCTACACCTTC. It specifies CASSQVNKAWEQGANGYTF.

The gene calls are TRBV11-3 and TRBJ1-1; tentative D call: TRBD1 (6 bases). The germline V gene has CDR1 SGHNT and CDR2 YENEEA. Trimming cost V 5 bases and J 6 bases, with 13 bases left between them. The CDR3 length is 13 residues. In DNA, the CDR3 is TGTGCCAGCAGCCAACAGGGAACGGCTGAAGCTTTCTTT. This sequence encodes CASSQQGTAEAFF.

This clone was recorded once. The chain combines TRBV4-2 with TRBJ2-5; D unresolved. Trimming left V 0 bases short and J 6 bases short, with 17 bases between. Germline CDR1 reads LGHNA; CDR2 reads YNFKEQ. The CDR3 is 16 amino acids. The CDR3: CASSQDPHLGRQTQYF. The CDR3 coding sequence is TGTGCCAGCAGCCAAGATCCCCACCTGGGTAGACAGACCCAGTACTTC.